What follows is one T cell receptor beta chain and its context. Its antigen remains undetermined. No base qualities exist here, and no much larger clone lies one base off it. Per the publication, the time point label means: baseline before first vaccination. Vaccinee samples came from UK trials COV001 and COV002, including a single-blind randomized controlled phase 2/3 trial of AZD1222 (ChAdOx1 nCoV-19) in healthy adults. Trial participant PBMC samples were collected at day 0 and day 28 after the second dose for TCRbeta chain sequencing. CDR1 GTSNPN and CDR2 SVGIG are derived from the germline V gene (reference sequence). V is cut back by 5 bases and J by 7 bases, with 5 bases in the junction unmatched. The CDR3 spans 14 residues, from the cysteine through the phenylalanine. The only DNA kept is the CDR3, 42 bases in frame from the first base. The CDR3 regions of human TCRbeta chains were analyzed by immunosequencing. As for the original processing: TCRs in the repertoires were compared against a reference library of SARS-CoV-2-specific TCRs that had been generated with the MIRA antigen-specificity platform. Breadth meant the fraction of unique TCRs that were SARS-CoV-2-associated, whereas depth meant the fraction of total T cells that were SARS-CoV-2-associated. Using the MIRA data, each spike-specific TCR was assigned both to the spike region to which the TCR was reactive and to a CD4 or CD8 class. Log10-transformed breadth and depth values were compared by one-way ANOVA with Sidak's multiple comparisons tests. TCRdb obtained this table from immuneACCESS and retained in-frame rearrangements with V and J assigned. These tables miss some clones; where compared with another copy, unresolved V genes account for less than half of the shortfall, and the remainder is unexplained. The V and J calls and the clone size are those of that table, but D and trimming were determined from the DNA. The sample table lists about 150,000 clones, approximately 94% of them with a count of one. Approximately 2.1% of the sample lies in the top ten.

These data come from a study of T cell responses to AZD1222 COVID-19 vaccine (dated by TCRdb to the early 2020s). With regard to the full study: AZD1222 recipients given second doses at about 4 weeks or at about 12 weeks were pooled, since spike-specific TCR depth and breadth were not found to differ between the two schedules. A total of just over 230 trial participants underwent TCR sequencing, of whom about 210 had received two doses of AZD1222 and 26 had received two doses of the MenACWY control vaccine. Trial participants were enrolled by age into 18-55, 56-69 and 70-plus year subgroups, with approximately 150, 28 and 58 TCR-sequenced participants respectively. Broader findings and caveats from the paper: Because no samples from the day 14 peak response were available, repertoires could be characterized only after the peak T cell response. After two AZD1222 doses, both the breadth and the depth of spike-specific TCRs were significantly higher than at day 0 and than in MenACWY recipients. Vaccine-associated CD4 TCRs spanned the whole spike protein, with dominant responses in regions 160-218 and 743-854. Epitopes outside the regions mutated in the B.1.351 and B.1.1.7 variants were reportedly recognized by nearly half of the unique spike-specific TCRs. Conclusions about previously exposed vaccinees are limited, since just five to seven AZD1222 recipients were seropositive for SARS-CoV-2 at baseline. In the small 56-69-year group, the increase in depth fell short of significance, most likely because of low power. Most participants were white British and females outnumbered males, and the authors suggested that clonal diversity may have been underestimated.

This TCR derives from an adult in good health. The sequence is built from TRBV30 and TRBJ2-1; 13 junctional bases match TRBD2. Sequences were derived from peripheral blood, sampled on day 0 of AZD1222 vaccination. CDR3 reads: CAWQTSGRSNEQFF. The bases read TGTGCCTGGCAGACTAGCGGGAGGTCGAATGAGCAGTTCTTC.